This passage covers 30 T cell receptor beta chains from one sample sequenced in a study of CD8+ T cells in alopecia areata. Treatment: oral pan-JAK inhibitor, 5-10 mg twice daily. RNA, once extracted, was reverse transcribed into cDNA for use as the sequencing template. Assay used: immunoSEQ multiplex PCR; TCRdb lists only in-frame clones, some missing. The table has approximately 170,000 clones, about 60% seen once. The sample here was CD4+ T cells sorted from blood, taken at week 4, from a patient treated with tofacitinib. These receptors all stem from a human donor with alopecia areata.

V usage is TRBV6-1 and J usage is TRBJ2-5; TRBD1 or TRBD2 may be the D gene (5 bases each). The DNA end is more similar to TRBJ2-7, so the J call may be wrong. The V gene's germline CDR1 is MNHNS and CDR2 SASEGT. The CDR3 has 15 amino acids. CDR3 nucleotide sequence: TGTGCCAGCAGGGGGGAAAGGGGCCAATCCTACGAGCAGTACTTC. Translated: CASRGERGQSYEQYF.

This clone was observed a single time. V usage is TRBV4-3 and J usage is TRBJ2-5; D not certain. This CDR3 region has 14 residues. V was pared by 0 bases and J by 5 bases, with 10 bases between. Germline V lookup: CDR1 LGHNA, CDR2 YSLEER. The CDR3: CASSQDSYRETQYF. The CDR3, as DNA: TGCGCCAGCAGCCAAGATTCCTATAGGGAGACCCAGTACTTC.

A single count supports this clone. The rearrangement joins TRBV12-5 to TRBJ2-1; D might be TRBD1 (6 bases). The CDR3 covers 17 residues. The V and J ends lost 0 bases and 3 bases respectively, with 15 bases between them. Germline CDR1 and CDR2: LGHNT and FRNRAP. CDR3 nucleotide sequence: TGTGCTAGTGGTTTGGTACCTGGGGGCGCAGGCTACAATGAGCAGTTCTTC. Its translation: CASGLVPGGAGYNEQFF.

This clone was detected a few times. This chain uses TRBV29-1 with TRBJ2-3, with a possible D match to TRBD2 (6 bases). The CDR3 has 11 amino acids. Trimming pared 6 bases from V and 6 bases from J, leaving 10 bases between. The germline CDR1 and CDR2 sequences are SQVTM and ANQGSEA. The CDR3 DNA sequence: TGCAGCGTGTGGGGGGTCGATACGCAGTATTTT. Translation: CSVWGVDTQYF.

Here the CDR3 reads CASSILALDTQYF. The CDR3 nucleotides are TGTGCCAGCAGCATTCTAGCGTTAGATACGCAGTATTTT. This sequence joins TRBV9 and TRBJ2-3, with D possibly matching TRBD2 (6 bases). Between the trimmed V and J ends, which lost 4 bases and 5 bases, there was a span of 11 bases. Per germline, CDR1 SGDLS and CDR2 YYNGEE. The CDR3 has 13 residues.

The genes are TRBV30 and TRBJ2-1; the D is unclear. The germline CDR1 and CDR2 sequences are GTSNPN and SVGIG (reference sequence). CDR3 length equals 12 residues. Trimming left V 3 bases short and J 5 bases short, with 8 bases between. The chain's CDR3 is CAWRKLNNEQFF. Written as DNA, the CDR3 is TGTGCCTGGAGAAAACTTAACAATGAGCAGTTCTTC.

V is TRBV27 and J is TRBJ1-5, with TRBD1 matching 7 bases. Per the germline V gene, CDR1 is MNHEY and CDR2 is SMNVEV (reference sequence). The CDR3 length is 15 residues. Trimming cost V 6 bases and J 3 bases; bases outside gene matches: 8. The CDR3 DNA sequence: TGTGCCAGCAGCCCTCGGGACAGACCCAATCAGCCCCAGCATTTT. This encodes CASSPRDRPNQPQHF.

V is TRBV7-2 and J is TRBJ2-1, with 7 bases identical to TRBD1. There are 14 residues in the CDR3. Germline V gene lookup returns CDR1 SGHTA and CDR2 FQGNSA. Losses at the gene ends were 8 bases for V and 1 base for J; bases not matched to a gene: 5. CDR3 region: CASGIQGSYNEQFF. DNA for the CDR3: TGTGCCAGCGGAATACAGGGGTCCTACAATGAGCAGTTCTTC.

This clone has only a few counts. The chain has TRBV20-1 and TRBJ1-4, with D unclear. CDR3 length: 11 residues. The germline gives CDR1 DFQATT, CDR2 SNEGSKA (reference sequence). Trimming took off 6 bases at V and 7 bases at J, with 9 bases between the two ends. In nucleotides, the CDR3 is TGCAGTGCCCCCCATTTTGAAAAACTGTTTTTT. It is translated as CSAPHFEKLFF.

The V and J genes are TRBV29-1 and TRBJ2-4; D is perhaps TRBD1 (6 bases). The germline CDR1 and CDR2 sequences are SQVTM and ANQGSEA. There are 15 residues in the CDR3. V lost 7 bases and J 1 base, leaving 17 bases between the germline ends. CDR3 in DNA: TGCAGCGCCTACTTGGGGGCACTGGCCAAAAACATTCAGTACTTC. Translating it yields CSAYLGALAKNIQYF. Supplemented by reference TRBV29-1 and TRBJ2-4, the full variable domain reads SAVISQKPSRDICQRGTSLTIQCQVDSQVTMMFWYRQQPGQSLTLIATANQGSEATYESGFVIDKFPISRPNLTFSTLTVSNMSPEDSSIYLCSAYLGALAKNIQYFGAGTRLSVL.

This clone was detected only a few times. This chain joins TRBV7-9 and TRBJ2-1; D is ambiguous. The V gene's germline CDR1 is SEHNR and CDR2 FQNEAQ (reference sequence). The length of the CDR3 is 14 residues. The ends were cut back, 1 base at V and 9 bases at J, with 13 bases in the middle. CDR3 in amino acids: CASSLENLDAEQFF. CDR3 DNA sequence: TGTGCCAGCAGCTTAGAGAATCTAGATGCTGAGCAGTTCTTC.

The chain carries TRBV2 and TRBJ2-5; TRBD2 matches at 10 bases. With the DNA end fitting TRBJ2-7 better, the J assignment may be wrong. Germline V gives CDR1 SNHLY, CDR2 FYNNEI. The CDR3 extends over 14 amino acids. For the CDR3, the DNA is TGTGCCAGCAGAACTAGCGGGGCATCCTACGAGCAGTACTTC. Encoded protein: CASRTSGASYEQYF.

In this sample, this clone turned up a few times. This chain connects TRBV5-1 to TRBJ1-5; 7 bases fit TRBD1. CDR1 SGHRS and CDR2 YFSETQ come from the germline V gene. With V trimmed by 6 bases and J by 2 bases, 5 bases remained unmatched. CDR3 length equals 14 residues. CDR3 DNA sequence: TGCGCCAGCAAGGAGGGGACAGGCAATCAGCCCCAGCATTTT. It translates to CASKEGTGNQPQHF.

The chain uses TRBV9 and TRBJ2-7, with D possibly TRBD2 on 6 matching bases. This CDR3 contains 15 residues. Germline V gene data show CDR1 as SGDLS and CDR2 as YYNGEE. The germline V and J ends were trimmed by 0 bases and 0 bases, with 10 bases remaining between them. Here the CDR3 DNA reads TGTGCCAGCAGCGTAGAGGGGAGGAGCTCCTACGAGCAGTACTTC. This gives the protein CASSVEGRSSYEQYF. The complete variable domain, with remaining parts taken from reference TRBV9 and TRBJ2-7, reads DSGVTQTPKHLITATGQRVTLRCSPRSGDLSVYWYQQSLDQGLQFLIQYYNGEERAKGNILERFSAQQFPDLHSELNLSSLELGDSALYFCASSVEGRSSYEQYFGPGTRLTVT.

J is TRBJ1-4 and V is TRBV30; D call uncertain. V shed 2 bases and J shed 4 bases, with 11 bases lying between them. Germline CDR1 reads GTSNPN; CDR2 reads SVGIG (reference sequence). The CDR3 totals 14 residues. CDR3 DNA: TGTGCCTGGAGTTCATGGCCGAATAATGAAAAACTGTTTTTT. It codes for CAWSSWPNNEKLFF.

The DNA for the CDR3 is TGCGCCAGCAGCTTTCCCAGTGATGAGCAGTTCTTC. Translation: CASSFPSDEQFF. This chain joins TRBV5-1 and TRBJ2-1; D not certain. Germline V gives CDR1 SGHRS, CDR2 YFSETQ. V was cut by 2 bases and J by 8 bases, with 8 bases left in between. The CDR3 has 12 residues.

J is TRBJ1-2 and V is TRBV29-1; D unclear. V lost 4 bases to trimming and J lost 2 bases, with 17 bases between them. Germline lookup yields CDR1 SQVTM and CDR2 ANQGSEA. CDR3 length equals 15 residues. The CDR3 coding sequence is TGCAGCGTTGGAGGGTGGGAGCCGAGAAACTATGGCTACACCTTC. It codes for CSVGGWEPRNYGYTF.

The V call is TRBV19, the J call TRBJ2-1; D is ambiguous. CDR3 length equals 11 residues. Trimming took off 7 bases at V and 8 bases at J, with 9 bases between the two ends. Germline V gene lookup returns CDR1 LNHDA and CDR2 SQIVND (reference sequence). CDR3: CASNGVDEQFF. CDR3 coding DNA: TGTGCCAGTAATGGGGTTGATGAGCAGTTCTTC.

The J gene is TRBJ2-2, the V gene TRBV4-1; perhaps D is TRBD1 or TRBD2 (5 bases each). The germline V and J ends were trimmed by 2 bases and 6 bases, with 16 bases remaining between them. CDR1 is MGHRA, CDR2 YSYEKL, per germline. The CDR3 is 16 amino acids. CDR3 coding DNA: TGCGCCAGCAGCCAACCCCGAGATGTGGGGGCCGGGGAGCTGTTTTTT. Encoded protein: CASSQPRDVGAGELFF.

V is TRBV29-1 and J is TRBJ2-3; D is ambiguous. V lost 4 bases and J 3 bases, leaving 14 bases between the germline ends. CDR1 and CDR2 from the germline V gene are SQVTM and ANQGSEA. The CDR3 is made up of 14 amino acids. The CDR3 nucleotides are TGCAGCGTTGTTTTCGGTGGTAGAACAGATACGCAGTATTTT. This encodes CSVVFGGRTDTQYF.

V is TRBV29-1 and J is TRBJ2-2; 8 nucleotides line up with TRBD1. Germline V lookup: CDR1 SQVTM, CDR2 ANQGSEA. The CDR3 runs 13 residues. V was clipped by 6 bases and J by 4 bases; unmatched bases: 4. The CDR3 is CSVRTGTTGELFF. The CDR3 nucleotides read TGCAGCGTCCGGACAGGGACCACCGGGGAGCTGTTTTTT.

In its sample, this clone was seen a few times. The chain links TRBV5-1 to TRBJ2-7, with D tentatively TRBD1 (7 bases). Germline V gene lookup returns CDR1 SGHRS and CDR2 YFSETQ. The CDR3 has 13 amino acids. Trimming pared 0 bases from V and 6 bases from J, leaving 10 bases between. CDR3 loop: CASSLGRGLEQYF. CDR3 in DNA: TGCGCCAGCAGCTTGGGGAGGGGGCTCGAGCAGTACTTC.

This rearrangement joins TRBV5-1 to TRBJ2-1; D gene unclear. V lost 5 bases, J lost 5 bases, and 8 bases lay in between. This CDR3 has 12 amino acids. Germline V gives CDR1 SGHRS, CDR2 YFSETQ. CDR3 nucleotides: TGCGCCAGCAGATCGGATAACAATGAGCAGTTCTTC. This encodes CASRSDNNEQFF.

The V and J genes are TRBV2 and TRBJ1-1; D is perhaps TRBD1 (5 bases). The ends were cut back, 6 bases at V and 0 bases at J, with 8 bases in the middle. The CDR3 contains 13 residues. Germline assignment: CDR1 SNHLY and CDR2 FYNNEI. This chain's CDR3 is CASRTEVNTEAFF. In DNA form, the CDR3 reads TGTGCCAGCAGGACAGAAGTGAACACTGAAGCTTTCTTT. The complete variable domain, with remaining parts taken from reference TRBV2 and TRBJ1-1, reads EPEVTQTPSHQVTQMGQEVILRCVPISNHLYFYWYRQILGQKVEFLVSFYNNEISEKSEIFDDQFSVERPDGSNFTLKIRSTKLEDSAMYFCASRTEVNTEAFFGQGTRLTVV.

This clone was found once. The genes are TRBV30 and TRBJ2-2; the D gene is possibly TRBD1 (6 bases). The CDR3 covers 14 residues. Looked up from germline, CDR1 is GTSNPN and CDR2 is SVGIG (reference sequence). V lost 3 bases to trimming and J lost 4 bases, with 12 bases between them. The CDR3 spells CAWRGQGTTGELFF. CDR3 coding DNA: TGTGCCTGGAGGGGGCAGGGGACCACCGGGGAGCTGTTTTTT.

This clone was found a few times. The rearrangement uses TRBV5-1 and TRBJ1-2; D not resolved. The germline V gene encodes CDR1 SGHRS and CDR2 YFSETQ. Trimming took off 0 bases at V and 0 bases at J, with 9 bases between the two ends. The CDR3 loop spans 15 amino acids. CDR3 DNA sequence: TGCGCCAGCAGCTTGGGTCTGCCAGCTAACTATGGCTACACCTTC. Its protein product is CASSLGLPANYGYTF.

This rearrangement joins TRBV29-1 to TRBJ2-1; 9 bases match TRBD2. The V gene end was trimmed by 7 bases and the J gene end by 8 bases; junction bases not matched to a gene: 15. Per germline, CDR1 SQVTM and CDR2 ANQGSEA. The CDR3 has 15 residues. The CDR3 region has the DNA TGCAGCGCCCGGGGGGGCGGGAGGGCCTTGCATGAGCAGTTCTTC. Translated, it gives CSARGGGRALHEQFF.

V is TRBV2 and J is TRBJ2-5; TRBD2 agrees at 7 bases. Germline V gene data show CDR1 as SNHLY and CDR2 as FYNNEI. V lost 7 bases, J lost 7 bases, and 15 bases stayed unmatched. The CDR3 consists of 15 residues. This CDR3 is CASTGTYRGGRTQYF. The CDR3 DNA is TGTGCCAGCACAGGGACGTATAGGGGCGGGAGGACCCAGTACTTC. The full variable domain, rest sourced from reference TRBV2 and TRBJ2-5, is EPEVTQTPSHQVTQMGQEVILRCVPISNHLYFYWYRQILGQKVEFLVSFYNNEISEKSEIFDDQFSVERPDGSNFTLKIRSTKLEDSAMYFCASTGTYRGGRTQYFGPGTRLLVL.

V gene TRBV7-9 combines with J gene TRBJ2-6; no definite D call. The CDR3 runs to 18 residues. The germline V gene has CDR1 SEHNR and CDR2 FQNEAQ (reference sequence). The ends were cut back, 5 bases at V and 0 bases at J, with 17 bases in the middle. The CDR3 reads CASSLVFLTTSGANVLTF. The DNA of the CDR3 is TGTGCCAGCAGCCTGGTTTTTCTTACAACCTCTGGGGCCAACGTCCTGACTTTC. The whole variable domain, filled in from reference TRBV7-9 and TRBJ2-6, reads DTGVSQNPRHKITKRGQNVTFRCDPISEHNRLYWYRQTLGQGPEFLTYFQNEAQLEKSRLLSDRFSAERPKGSFSTLEIQRTEQGDSAMYLCASSLVFLTTSGANVLTFGAGSRLTVL.

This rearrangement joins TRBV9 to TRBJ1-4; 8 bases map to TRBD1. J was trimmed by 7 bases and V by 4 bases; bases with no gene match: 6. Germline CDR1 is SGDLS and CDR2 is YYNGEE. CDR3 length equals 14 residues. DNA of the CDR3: TGTGCCAGCAGCCCGGGACAGGCCAGTGAAAAACTGTTTTTT. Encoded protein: CASSPGQASEKLFF.